The clone carrying this T cell receptor (beta chain) has a handful of counts. Germline assignment: CDR1 MDHEN and CDR2 SYDVKM. This CDR3 is 15 amino acids long. V dropped 4 bases and J dropped 1 base, with 13 bases sitting between them. The sample originates from a study of blood T cells in healthy people across ages. Through a sample-barcoded 5' primer and a J-beta primer mix, a second PCR was run for 7 to 11 cycles. One entry per CDR3 protein results from TCRdb running MiXCR on the 5' RACE reads. This sample has about 650,000 distinct CDR3 sequences; around 32% occur once, and the top ten carry over 15%.

The chain carries TRBV28 and TRBJ1-1; tentative D call: TRBD1 (5 bases). The sequencing sample was made of blood. This receptor was obtained from a woman at least 80 years old in good health. The CDR3 here is CASSSRGSPNTEAFF. CDR3 DNA: TGTGCCAGCAGTTCGAGGGGTAGTCCGAACACTGAAGCTTTCTTT.